This entry lists 30 T cell receptor beta chains sequenced from one sample in a study of T cells after somatic rescue of genetic block (dated by TCRdb to the early 2020s). To prepare the library, the immunoSEQ multiplex PCR assay was applied. This is the immuneACCESS table as TCRdb keeps it, with only in-frame sequences that have V and J called. A part of the clones is gone; compared with another copy, unresolved V genes explain less than half, and the rest is unexplained. The sample table holds over 95,000 clones, of which around nine tenths were seen once. Jointly, the top ten make up 1.4% of the sample. Sequencing was performed on peripheral blood mononuclear cells (PBMCs). Receptors originate from a woman between 18 and 29 years old.

The rearrangement joins TRBV5-1 to TRBJ2-7; D remains unclear. V was cut by 2 bases and J by 0 bases, with 12 bases left in between. The CDR3 runs to 15 residues. Germline V CDR1 and CDR2: SGHRS, YFSETQ. The CDR3 sequence: CASSLLPASSYEQYF. CDR3 DNA sequence: TGCGCCAGCAGCTTACTGCCAGCGTCCTCCTACGAGCAGTACTTC.

This clone has more than one count but fewer than ten. This chain joins TRBV7-2 and TRBJ2-2; D not resolved. CDR1 is SGHTA and CDR2 is FQGNSA in the germline V gene. The CDR3 extends over 16 amino acids. Trimming removed 2 bases from V and 0 bases from J, with 10 bases in between. The CDR3 region has the DNA TGTGCCAGCAGCTTATTCCCCCCCGCGAACACCGGGGAGCTGTTTTTT. Its protein product is CASSLFPPANTGELFF. Looking up the rest from reference TRBV7-2 and TRBJ2-2 gives the full variable domain: GAGVSQSPSNKVTEKGKDVELRCDPISGHTALYWYRQSLGQGLEFLIYFQGNSAPDKSGLPSDRFSAERTGGSVSTLTIQRTQQEDSAVYLCASSLFPPANTGELFFGEGSRLTVL.

The chain uses TRBV25-1 and TRBJ2-7, with TRBD1 identical over 7 bases. V lost 1 base, J lost 7 bases, and 7 bases stayed unmatched. From germline, CDR1 is MGHDK and CDR2 SYGVNS. The CDR3 runs to 14 residues. CDR3 residues: CASSEWSGGEEQYF. In DNA, the CDR3 is TGTGCCAGCAGTGAATGGTCAGGGGGTGAAGAGCAGTACTTC.

The chain uses TRBV7-8 and TRBJ1-6; no clear D. Per germline, CDR1 SGHVS and CDR2 FQNEAQ. The V end lost 4 bases, the J end lost 7 bases, and 8 bases lay between the germline ends. The CDR3 extends over 13 amino acids. The CDR3 DNA reads TGTGCCAGCAGCTCCCTCGGGAATTCACCCCTCCACTTT. Translating gives CASSSLGNSPLHF.

This clone was picked up one time. This chain links TRBV7-2 with TRBJ2-7, with D possibly being TRBD1 or TRBD2 (5 bases each). V was clipped by 1 base and J by 5 bases, with 15 bases between them. This CDR3 spans 15 amino acids. CDR1 is SGHTA and CDR2 is FQGNSA in the germline V gene. CDR3 bases: TGTGCCAGCAGCTTAGACCGTGGATTGGGGGACGAGCAGTACTTC. This sequence encodes CASSLDRGLGDEQYF.

The genes are TRBV7-9 and TRBJ1-2; the D gene is possibly TRBD1 (6 bases). V was shortened by 5 bases and J by 5 bases, with 27 bases between the two germline ends. The CDR3 is 18 residues long. Germline CDR1 reads SEHNR; CDR2 reads FQNEAQ (reference sequence). The CDR3 sequence is CASSQPIDLAEGQYGYTF. The CDR3 DNA reads as TGTGCCAGCAGCCAGCCAATTGACTTGGCAGAGGGACAATATGGCTACACCTTC.

The chain links TRBV7-3 to TRBJ2-2; 9 bases are shared with TRBD1. The V gene end was trimmed by 5 bases and the J gene end by 7 bases; junction bases not matched to a gene: 5. Per the germline V gene, CDR1 is SGHTA and CDR2 is FQGTGA. The CDR3 sequence is 14 residues long. The CDR3 sequence: CASSAQGAVGELFF. CDR3 DNA: TGTGCCAGCAGCGCACAGGGGGCGGTCGGGGAGCTGTTTTTT.

The J gene is TRBJ2-7, the V gene TRBV7-9; D gene uncertain. CDR1 and CDR2 from the germline V gene are SEHNR and FQNEAQ (reference sequence). This CDR3 spans 11 amino acids. The V gene lost 4 bases and the J gene lost 7 bases, with 8 bases spanning the gap. In nucleotides, the CDR3 is TGTGCCAGCAGCTGGTCGACAGAGCAGTACTTC. It yields the protein CASSWSTEQYF. The full variable domain, rest sourced from reference TRBV7-9 and TRBJ2-7, is DTGVSQNPRHKITKRGQNVTFRCDPISEHNRLYWYRQTLGQGPEFLTYFQNEAQLEKSRLLSDRFSAERPKGSFSTLEIQRTEQGDSAMYLCASSWSTEQYFGPGTRLTVT.

The gene calls are TRBV10-3 and TRBJ2-2, with TRBD1 matching over 12 bases. Germline values: CDR1 ENHRY, CDR2 SYGVKD. The ends lost 6 bases at V and 4 bases at J; junction bases unmatched: 3. The CDR3 has 15 residues. The CDR3, as DNA: TGTGCCATCAGACCGGGACAGGGGGCCACCGGGGAGCTGTTTTTT. Protein product: CAIRPGQGATGELFF.

V is TRBV30 and J is TRBJ2-3; D ambiguous. The CDR3 consists of 11 residues. V shed 4 bases and J shed 4 bases, with 6 bases lying between them. Germline-derived CDR1 and CDR2 are GTSNPN and SVGIG (reference sequence). DNA for the CDR3: TGTGCCTGGACTAGGGCAGATACGCAGTATTTT. Residues: CAWTRADTQYF.

The chain joins TRBV6-1 to TRBJ2-7; D gene ambiguous. This CDR3 comprises 14 residues. The V end lost 5 bases, the J end lost 1 base, and 12 bases lay between the germline ends. Germline V gene data show CDR1 as MNHNS and CDR2 as SASEGT. CDR3 coding DNA: TGTGCCAGCAGTACATCAGACATGTCCTACGAGCAGTACTTC. Protein: CASSTSDMSYEQYF.

This clone was detected once. The rearrangement joins TRBV5-6 to TRBJ1-2; no clear D gene. V gave up 1 base and J gave up 8 bases, with 6 bases separating them. The CDR3 covers 11 residues. Per germline, CDR1 SGHDT and CDR2 YYEEEE. The CDR3: CASSLRVGYTF. DNA of the CDR3: TGTGCCAGCAGCTTGAGGGTGGGCTACACCTTC.

CDR3 residues: CASSRTGTGNSPLHF. CDR3 bases: TGTGCCAGCAGCCGTACAGGGACAGGAAATTCACCCCTCCACTTT. V and J are TRBV7-9 and TRBJ1-6, with 8 nucleotides matching TRBD1. The germline V gene encodes CDR1 SEHNR and CDR2 FQNEAQ (reference sequence). The CDR3 runs 15 residues. V shed 5 bases, J shed 7 bases, and the junction held 7 bases outside the gene matches.

The chain recombines TRBV27 with TRBJ2-5, with D uncertain. V lost 3 bases to trimming and J lost 3 bases, with 8 bases between them. CDR3 length equals 13 residues. Germline V lookup: CDR1 MNHEY, CDR2 SMNVEV (reference sequence). CDR3 sequence reads: CASSFISEETQYF. The CDR3 DNA reads TGTGCCAGCAGTTTTATATCGGAAGAGACCCAGTACTTC.

The chain combines TRBV9 with TRBJ1-4; a weak D match, TRBD1 (6 bases). V dropped 0 bases and J dropped 0 bases, with 6 bases sitting between them. CDR1 and CDR2 from the germline V gene are SGDLS and YYNGEE. The CDR3 covers 15 residues. CDR3 amino acids: CASSVAGATNEKLFF. DNA for the CDR3: TGTGCCAGCAGCGTAGCAGGGGCAACTAATGAAAAACTGTTTTTT.

This chain links TRBV18 with TRBJ2-7; D might be TRBD1 (6 bases). The CDR3 length is 15 residues. Germline assignment: CDR1 KGHSH and CDR2 LQKENI. Trimming removed 0 bases from V and 4 bases from J, with 13 bases in between. Here the CDR3 reads CASSPPQGSGYEQYF. In DNA form, the CDR3 reads TGTGCCAGCTCACCACCGCAGGGGTCGGGGTACGAGCAGTACTTC. Complete variable domain (other parts from reference TRBV18 and TRBJ2-7): NAGVMQNPRHLVRRRGQEARLRCSPMKGHSHVYWYRQLPEEGLKFMVYLQKENIIDESGMPKERFSAEFPKEGPSILRIQQVVRGDSAAYFCASSPPQGSGYEQYFGPGTRLTVT.

This chain joins TRBV15 and TRBJ1-4; a weak D match, TRBD1 (5 bases). The length of the CDR3 is 15 residues. The V gene's germline CDR1 is LNHNV and CDR2 YYDKDF (reference sequence). V was trimmed by 4 bases and J by 8 bases, leaving 17 bases between them. CDR3 protein: CATSTPDRHGEKLFF. Written as DNA, the CDR3 is TGTGCCACCAGCACCCCTGACAGACATGGGGAAAAACTGTTTTTT.

The chain is built from TRBV6-1 and TRBJ1-2, with D possibly TRBD1 on 6 matching bases. V lost 4 bases and J lost 10, with 16 bases in between. From germline, CDR1 is MNHNS and CDR2 SASEGT. The CDR3 has 13 amino acids. The CDR3 DNA reads TGTGCCAGCAGTGTAACAGGCCCGGGGGCCTACACCTTC. Residues: CASSVTGPGAYTF.

The J gene is TRBJ2-1, the V gene TRBV7-9; either TRBD1 or TRBD2 may supply D (5 bases each). The V gene lost 6 bases and the J gene lost 3 bases, with 18 bases spanning the gap. The germline V gene encodes CDR1 SEHNR and CDR2 FQNEAQ (reference sequence). CDR3 length: 16 amino acids. CDR3 nucleotides: TGTGCCAGCAGTTTGGGGGAATTGAGCTTCTACAATGAGCAGTTCTTC. Its translation is CASSLGELSFYNEQFF.

J is TRBJ1-6 and V is TRBV6-4, with no clear D. Per germline, CDR1 MRHNA and CDR2 SNTAGT. The CDR3 totals 14 residues. Trimming removed 6 bases at V and 9 bases at J, with 15 bases between. The CDR3 sequence is CASRALGSGSPLHF. The CDR3 bases are TGTGCCAGCAGGGCGCTAGGGAGCGGTTCACCCCTCCACTTT.

The chain carries TRBV11-1 and TRBJ2-7; 7 bases match TRBD1. J lost 0 bases, V lost 5 bases, and 4 bases had no gene match. Per germline, CDR1 SGHAT and CDR2 FQDESV (reference sequence). The CDR3 has 14 residues. This chain's CDR3 is CASSPGQTSYEQYF. The CDR3 nucleotides read TGTGCCAGCAGCCCGGGACAGACCTCCTACGAGCAGTACTTC.

This clone was seen a handful of times. The chain combines TRBV19 with TRBJ1-1; 8 bases are shared with TRBD1. This CDR3 has 16 amino acids. V shed 2 bases and J 2 bases; nucleotides not matched to a gene: 7. Germline V lookup: CDR1 LNHDA, CDR2 SQIVND (reference sequence). In DNA form, the CDR3 reads TGTGCCAGTAGTATATTCGGGACAGGTCTAAACACTGAAGCTTTCTTT. This sequence encodes CASSIFGTGLNTEAFF.

The rearrangement uses TRBV7-2 and TRBJ2-5; 8 bases agree with TRBD2. CDR3 length: 14 amino acids. J gave up 9 bases and V 4 bases, and 10 bases lay outside the gene matches. Germline V gene lookup returns CDR1 SGHTA and CDR2 FQGNSA. The CDR3 spells CASSSLMRGEAQYF. For the CDR3, the DNA is TGTGCCAGCAGCTCCCTAATGCGGGGGGAGGCCCAGTACTTC.

The chain couples TRBV6-5 to TRBJ2-7; D gene uncertain. The germline V gene encodes CDR1 MNHEY and CDR2 SVGAGI. The CDR3 sequence is 11 residues long. Trimming cost V 6 bases and J 3 bases, with 6 bases left between them. Here the CDR3 reads CASRDLYEQYF. The CDR3 DNA sequence: TGTGCCAGCAGGGACCTCTACGAGCAGTACTTC.

The J gene is TRBJ2-1, the V gene TRBV29-1, with 9 nucleotides matching TRBD2. This CDR3 region has 14 residues. Trimming cost V 3 bases and J 4 bases; bases outside gene matches: 4. Germline V gene data show CDR1 as SQVTM and CDR2 as ANQGSEA. CDR3 residues: CSVDAGGLYNEQFF. The CDR3 coding sequence is TGCAGCGTTGACGCGGGGGGGCTATACAATGAGCAGTTCTTC.

This clone occurred once. The rearrangement uses TRBV7-2 and TRBJ2-1; TRBD1 aligns across 11 bases. Germline lookup yields CDR1 SGHTA and CDR2 FQGNSA. The CDR3 extends over 15 amino acids. Trimming removed 3 bases from V and 2 bases from J; junction bases left unmatched: 0. The CDR3 bases are TGTGCCAGCAGCTTGGGACAGGGGGCCTACAATGAGCAGTTCTTC. It encodes CASSLGQGAYNEQFF.

The genes are TRBV7-3 and TRBJ1-5; 9 bases are a match to TRBD1. The V segment lost 5 bases and the J segment 4 bases; nucleotides outside the gene matches: 6. The CDR3 sequence is 15 residues long. Germline values: CDR1 SGHTA, CDR2 FQGTGA. This CDR3 reads CASSATGGANQPQHF. The CDR3 bases are TGTGCCAGCAGCGCAACAGGGGGCGCGAATCAGCCCCAGCATTTT.

V is TRBV28 and J is TRBJ1-1; tentative D call: TRBD1 (6 bases). The CDR3 sequence is 16 residues long. V lost 5 bases to trimming and J lost 4 bases, with 20 bases between them. Looked up from germline, CDR1 is MDHEN and CDR2 is SYDVKM. The CDR3 region is CASSQKSFWDITEAFF. CDR3 DNA sequence: TGTGCCAGCAGTCAAAAATCTTTCTGGGACATCACTGAAGCTTTCTTT.

The V gene is TRBV7-9, the J gene TRBJ1-1; D call uncertain. V lost 10 bases and J lost 4, with 13 bases in between. CDR1 is SEHNR, CDR2 FQNEAQ, per germline (reference sequence). The CDR3 contains 12 residues. Written as DNA, the CDR3 is TGTGCCACTAGAAGAGAGGTCACTGAAGCTTTCTTT. Translated: CATRREVTEAFF.

The chain links TRBV6-5 to TRBJ2-5, with 7 bases lining up with TRBD1. Per germline, CDR1 MNHEY and CDR2 SVGAGI. This CDR3 is built from 14 residues. The J segment lost 1 base and the V segment lost 2 bases, leaving 1 base of the junction unmatched. Here the CDR3 DNA reads TGTGCCAGCAGTTACAGGGGGCTCCAAGAGACCCAGTACTTC. Protein product: CASSYRGLQETQYF.